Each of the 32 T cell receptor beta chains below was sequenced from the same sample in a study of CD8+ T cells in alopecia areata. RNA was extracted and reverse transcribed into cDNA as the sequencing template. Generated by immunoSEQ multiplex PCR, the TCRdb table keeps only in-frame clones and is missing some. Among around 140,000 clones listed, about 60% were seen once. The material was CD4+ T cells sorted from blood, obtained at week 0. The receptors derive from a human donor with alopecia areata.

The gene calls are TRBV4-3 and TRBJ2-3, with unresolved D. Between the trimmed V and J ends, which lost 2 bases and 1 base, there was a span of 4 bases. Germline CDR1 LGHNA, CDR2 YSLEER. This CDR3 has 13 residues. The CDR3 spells CASSQTGTDTQYF. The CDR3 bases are TGCGCCAGCAGCCAAACAGGCACAGATACGCAGTATTTT.

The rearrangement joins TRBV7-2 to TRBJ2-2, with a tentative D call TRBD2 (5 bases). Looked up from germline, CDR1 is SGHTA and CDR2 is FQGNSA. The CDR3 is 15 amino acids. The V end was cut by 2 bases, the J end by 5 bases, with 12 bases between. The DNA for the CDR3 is TGTGCCAGCAGCTTACGGACTCTGAGTACCGGGGAGCTGTTTTTT. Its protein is CASSLRTLSTGELFF.

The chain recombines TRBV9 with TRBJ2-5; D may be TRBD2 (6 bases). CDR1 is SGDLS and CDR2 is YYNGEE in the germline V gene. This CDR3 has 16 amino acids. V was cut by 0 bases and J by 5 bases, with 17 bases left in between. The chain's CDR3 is CASSVGIGTGEETQYF. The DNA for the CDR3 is TGTGCCAGCAGCGTAGGGATCGGGACGGGGGAGGAGACCCAGTACTTC.

CDR3 nucleotides: TGTGCCAGCATGAGCCGAGCGAACACCGGGGAGCTGTTTTTT. Translated: CASMSRANTGELFF. The chain links TRBV6-5 to TRBJ2-2; D gene ambiguous. This CDR3 spans 14 amino acids. The V and J ends lost 7 bases and 0 bases respectively, with 9 bases between them. CDR1 and CDR2 (germline): MNHEY, SVGAGI.

The CDR3 coding sequence is TGTGCCAGCAGCCAAGCGGGGGGGCCTGAAGAGACCCAGTACTTC. It specifies CASSQAGGPEETQYF. The rearrangement uses TRBV4-2 and TRBJ2-5, with 8 bases matching TRBD2. The germline CDR1 and CDR2 sequences are LGHNA and YNFKEQ. This CDR3 has 15 residues. Unmatched junction bases numbered 4, after V lost 1 base and J lost 3 bases.

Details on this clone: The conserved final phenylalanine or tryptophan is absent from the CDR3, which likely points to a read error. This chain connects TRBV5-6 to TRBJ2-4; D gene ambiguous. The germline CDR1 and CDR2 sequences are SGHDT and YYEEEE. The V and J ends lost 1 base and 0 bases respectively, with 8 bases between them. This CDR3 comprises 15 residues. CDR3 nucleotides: TGTGCCAGCAGCTTGTACAGACTAGCCAAAAACATTCAGTACCTC. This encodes CASSLYRLAKNIQYL.

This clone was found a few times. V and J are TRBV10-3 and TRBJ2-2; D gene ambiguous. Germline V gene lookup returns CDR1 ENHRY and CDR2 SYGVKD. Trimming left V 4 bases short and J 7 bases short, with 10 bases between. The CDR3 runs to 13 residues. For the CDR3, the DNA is TGTGCCATCAGTGGAGCGCGTTTCGGGGAGCTGTTTTTT. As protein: CAISGARFGELFF.

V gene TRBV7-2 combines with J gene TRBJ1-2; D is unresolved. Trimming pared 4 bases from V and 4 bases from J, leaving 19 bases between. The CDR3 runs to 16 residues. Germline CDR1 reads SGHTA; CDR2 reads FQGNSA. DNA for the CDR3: TGTGCCAGCAGCTCCACCTCTACTGGGCACCTCTATGGCTACACCTTC. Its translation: CASSSTSTGHLYGYTF.

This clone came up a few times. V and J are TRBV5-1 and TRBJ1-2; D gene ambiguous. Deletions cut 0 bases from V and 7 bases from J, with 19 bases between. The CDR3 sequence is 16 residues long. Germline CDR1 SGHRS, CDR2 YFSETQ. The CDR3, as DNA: TGCGCCAGCAGCTTGGAAATTGGCACAGCCCAATTTGGCTACACCTTC. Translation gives CASSLEIGTAQFGYTF.

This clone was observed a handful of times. The CDR3 spells CASSPGGGGPSTDTQYF. The CDR3 DNA is TGTGCCAGCAGCCCAGGGGGCGGCGGCCCTAGCACAGATACGCAGTATTTT. This chain links TRBV7-2 with TRBJ2-3; 8 bases agree with TRBD1. This CDR3 is 17 amino acids long. Trimming took 5 bases from V and 0 from J; bases not matched to a gene: 10. CDR1 and CDR2 from the germline V gene are SGHTA and FQGNSA.

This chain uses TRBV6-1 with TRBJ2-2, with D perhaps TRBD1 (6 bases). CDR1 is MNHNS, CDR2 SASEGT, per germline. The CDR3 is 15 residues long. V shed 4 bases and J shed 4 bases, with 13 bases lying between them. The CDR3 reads CASSAPGHFTGELFF. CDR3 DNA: TGTGCCAGCAGTGCTCCGGGACACTTCACCGGGGAGCTGTTTTTT.

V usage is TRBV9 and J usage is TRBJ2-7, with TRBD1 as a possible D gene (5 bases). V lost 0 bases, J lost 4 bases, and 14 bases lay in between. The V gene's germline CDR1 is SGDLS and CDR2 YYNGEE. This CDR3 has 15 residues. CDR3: CASSVEAGLTYEQYF. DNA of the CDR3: TGTGCCAGCAGCGTAGAGGCAGGGTTAACGTACGAGCAGTACTTC. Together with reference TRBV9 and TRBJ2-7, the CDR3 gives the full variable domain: DSGVTQTPKHLITATGQRVTLRCSPRSGDLSVYWYQQSLDQGLQFLIQYYNGEERAKGNILERFSAQQFPDLHSELNLSSLELGDSALYFCASSVEAGLTYEQYFGPGTRLTVT.

The CDR3 region is CASSPRGDTEAFF. The DNA of the CDR3 is TGTGCCAGTAGCCCACGCGGGGACACTGAAGCTTTCTTT. The chain has TRBV19 and TRBJ1-1; D not certain. The CDR3 consists of 13 residues. Germline V lookup: CDR1 LNHDA, CDR2 SQIVND (reference sequence). Deletions cut 6 bases from V and 3 bases from J, with 11 bases between.

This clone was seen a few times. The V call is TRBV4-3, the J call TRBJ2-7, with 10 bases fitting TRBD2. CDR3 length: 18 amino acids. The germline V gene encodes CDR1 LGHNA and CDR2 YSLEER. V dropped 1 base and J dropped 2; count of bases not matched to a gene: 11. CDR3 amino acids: CASSQGRLGLAVPYEQYF. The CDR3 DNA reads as TGCGCCAGCAGCCAAGGAAGGCTAGGACTAGCGGTACCCTACGAGCAGTACTTC.

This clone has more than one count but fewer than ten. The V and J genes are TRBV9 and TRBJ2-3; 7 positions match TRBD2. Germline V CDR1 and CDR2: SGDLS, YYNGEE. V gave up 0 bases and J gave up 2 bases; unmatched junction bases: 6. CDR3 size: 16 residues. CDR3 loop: CASSVVSSGSTDTQYF. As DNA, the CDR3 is TGTGCCAGCAGCGTAGTGTCTAGCGGATCCACAGATACGCAGTATTTT.

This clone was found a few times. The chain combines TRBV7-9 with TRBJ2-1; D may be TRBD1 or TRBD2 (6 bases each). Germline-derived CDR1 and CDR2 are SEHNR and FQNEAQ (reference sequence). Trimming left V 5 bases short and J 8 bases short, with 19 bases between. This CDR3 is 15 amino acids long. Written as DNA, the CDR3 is TGTGCCAGCAGCGCCGGAGGGCAGGGGAGGCATGAGCAGTTCTTC. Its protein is CASSAGGQGRHEQFF.

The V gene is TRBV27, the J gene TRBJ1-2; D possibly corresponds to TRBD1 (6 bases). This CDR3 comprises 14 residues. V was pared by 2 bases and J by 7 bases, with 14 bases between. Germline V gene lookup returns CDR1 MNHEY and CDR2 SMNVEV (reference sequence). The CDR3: CASSLIGGRGGYTF. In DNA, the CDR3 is TGTGCCAGCAGTTTAATAGGGGGTAGAGGTGGCTACACCTTC.

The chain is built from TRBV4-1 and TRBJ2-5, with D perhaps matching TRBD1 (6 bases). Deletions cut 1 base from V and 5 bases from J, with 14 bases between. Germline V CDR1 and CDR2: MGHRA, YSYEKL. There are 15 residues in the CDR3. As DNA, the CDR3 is TGCGCCAGCAGCCAAGGTGGACAGCCGACGGAGACCCAGTACTTC. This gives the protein CASSQGGQPTETQYF.

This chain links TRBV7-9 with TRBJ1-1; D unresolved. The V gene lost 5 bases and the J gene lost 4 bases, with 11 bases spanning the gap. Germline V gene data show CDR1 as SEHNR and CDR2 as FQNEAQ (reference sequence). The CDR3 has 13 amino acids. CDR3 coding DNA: TGTGCCAGCAGCCGATTCGAAGTCACTGAAGCTTTCTTT. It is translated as CASSRFEVTEAFF.

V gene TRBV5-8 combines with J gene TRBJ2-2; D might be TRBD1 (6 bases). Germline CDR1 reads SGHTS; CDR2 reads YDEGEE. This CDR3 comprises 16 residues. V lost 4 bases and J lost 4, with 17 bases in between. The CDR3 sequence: CASSTGTSTFTGELFF. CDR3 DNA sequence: TGTGCCAGCAGCACCGGGACATCCACTTTCACCGGGGAGCTGTTTTTT. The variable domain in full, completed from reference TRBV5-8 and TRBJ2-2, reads EAGVTQSPTHLIKTRGQQATLRCSPISGHTSVYWYQQALGLGLQFLLWYDEGEERNRGNFPPRFSGRQFPNYSSELNVNALELEDSALYLCASSTGTSTFTGELFFGEGSRLTVL.

In nucleotides, the CDR3 is TGTGCCAGCATGGGGGGCATGCAAGAGACCCAGTACTTC. This encodes CASMGGMQETQYF. The chain couples TRBV7-2 to TRBJ2-5; D assignment may be TRBD1 or TRBD2 (6 bases each). CDR3 length: 13 amino acids. The germline V gene encodes CDR1 SGHTA and CDR2 FQGNSA. The V end lost 7 bases, the J end lost 2 bases, and 11 bases lay between the germline ends.

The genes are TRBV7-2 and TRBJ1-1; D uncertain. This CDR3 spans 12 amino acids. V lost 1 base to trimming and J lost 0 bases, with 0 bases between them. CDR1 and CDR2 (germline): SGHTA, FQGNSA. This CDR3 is CASSLVNTEAFF. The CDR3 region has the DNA TGTGCCAGCAGCTTAGTGAACACTGAAGCTTTCTTT.

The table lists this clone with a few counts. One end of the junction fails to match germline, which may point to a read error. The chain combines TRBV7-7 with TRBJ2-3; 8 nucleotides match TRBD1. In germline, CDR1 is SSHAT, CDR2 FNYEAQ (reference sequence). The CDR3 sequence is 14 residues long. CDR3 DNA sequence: TGTGCTAGCAGCTTAGGACAGGGTGCAGATACGCAGTATTTT. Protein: CASSLGQGADTQYF.

DNA for the CDR3: TGCAGCGTCAACCGACAGGTCCAAGAGACCCAGTACTTC. Protein: CSVNRQVQETQYF. The genes are TRBV29-1 and TRBJ2-5; a weak D match, TRBD1 (6 bases). Trimming removed 6 bases at V and 1 base at J, with 12 bases between. This CDR3 is 13 amino acids long. The V gene's germline CDR1 is SQVTM and CDR2 ANQGSEA.

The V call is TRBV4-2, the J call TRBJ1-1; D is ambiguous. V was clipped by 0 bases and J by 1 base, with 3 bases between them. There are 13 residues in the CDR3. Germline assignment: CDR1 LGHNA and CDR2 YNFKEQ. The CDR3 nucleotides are TGTGCCAGCAGCCAAGACCCGAACACTGAAGCTTTCTTT. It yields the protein CASSQDPNTEAFF.

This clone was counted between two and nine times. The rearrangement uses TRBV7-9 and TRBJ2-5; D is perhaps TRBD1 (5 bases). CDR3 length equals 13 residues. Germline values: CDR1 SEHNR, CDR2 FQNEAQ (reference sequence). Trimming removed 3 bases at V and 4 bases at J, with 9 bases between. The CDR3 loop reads CASSFDSLETQYF. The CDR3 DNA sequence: TGTGCCAGCAGCTTTGACAGTCTAGAGACCCAGTACTTC.

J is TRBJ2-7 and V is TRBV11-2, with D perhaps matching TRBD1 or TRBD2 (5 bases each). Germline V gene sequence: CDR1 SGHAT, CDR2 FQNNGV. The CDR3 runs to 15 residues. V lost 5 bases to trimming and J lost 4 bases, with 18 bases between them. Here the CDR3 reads CASSPSRGRAYEQYF. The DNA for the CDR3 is TGTGCCAGCAGCCCCTCCCGGGGCAGGGCTTACGAGCAGTACTTC.

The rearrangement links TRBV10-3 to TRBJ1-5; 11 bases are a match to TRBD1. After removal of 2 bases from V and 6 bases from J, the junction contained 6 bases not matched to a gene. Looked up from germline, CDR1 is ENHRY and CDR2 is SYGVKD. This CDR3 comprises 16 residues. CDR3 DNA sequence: TGTGCCATCAGTGAGAGGGGACAGGGGGAGGTTCAGCCCCAGCATTTT. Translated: CAISERGQGEVQPQHF.

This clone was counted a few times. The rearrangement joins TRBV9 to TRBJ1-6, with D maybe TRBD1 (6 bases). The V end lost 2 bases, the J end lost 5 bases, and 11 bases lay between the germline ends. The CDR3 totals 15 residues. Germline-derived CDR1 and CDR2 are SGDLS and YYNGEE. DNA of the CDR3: TGTGCCAGCAGCGTCGGGACACCCAATAATTCACCCCTCCACTTT. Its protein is CASSVGTPNNSPLHF.

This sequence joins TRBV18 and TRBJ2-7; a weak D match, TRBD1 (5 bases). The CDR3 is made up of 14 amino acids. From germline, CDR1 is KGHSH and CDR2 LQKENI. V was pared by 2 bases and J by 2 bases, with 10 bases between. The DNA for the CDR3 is TGTGCCAGCTCACCATCAGGGCACCCCTACGAGCAGTACTTC. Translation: CASSPSGHPYEQYF.

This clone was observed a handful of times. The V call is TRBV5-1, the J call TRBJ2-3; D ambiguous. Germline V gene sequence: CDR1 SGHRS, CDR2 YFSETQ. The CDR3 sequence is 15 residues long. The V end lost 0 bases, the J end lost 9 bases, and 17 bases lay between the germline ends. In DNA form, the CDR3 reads TGCGCCAGCAGCTTGGACCGGCCCCCACAGAACACGCAGTATTTT. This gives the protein CASSLDRPPQNTQYF.

CDR3 sequence (DNA): TGTGCCACACGCACGGGACAGGGAAAAAACGAGCAGTACTTC. This encodes CATRTGQGKNEQYF. The chain employs TRBV7-2 and TRBJ2-7, with TRBD1 identical over 9 bases. CDR1 is SGHTA and CDR2 is FQGNSA in the germline V gene. The V and J ends lost 10 bases and 5 bases, in that order; junction bases with no gene match: 12. The CDR3 has 14 amino acids.